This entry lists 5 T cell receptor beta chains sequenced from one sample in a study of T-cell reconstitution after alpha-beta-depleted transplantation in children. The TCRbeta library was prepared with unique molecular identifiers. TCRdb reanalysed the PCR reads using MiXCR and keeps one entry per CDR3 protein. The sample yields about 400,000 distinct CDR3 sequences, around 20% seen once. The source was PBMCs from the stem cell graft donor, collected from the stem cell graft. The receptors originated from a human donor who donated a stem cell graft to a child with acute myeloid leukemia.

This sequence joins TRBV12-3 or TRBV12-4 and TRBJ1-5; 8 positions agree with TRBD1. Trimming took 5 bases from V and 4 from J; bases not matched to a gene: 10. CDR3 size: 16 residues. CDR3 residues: CASSQWTGNLNQPQHF. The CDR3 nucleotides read TGTGCCAGCAGTCAATGGACAGGGAATCTTAATCAGCCCCAGCATTTT.

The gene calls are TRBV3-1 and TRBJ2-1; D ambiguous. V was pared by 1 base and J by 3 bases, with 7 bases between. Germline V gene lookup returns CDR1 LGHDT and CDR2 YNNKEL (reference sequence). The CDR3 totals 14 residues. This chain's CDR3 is CASSQGSGYNEQFF. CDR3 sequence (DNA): TGTGCCAGCAGCCAAGGTTCAGGCTACAATGAGCAGTTCTTC.

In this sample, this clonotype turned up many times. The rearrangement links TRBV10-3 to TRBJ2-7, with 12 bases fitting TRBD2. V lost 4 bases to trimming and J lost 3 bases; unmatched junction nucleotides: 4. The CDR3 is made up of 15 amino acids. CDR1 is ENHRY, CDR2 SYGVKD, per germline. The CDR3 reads CAISATSGSDYEQYF. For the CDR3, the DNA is TGTGCCATCAGTGCGACTAGCGGGAGTGACTACGAGCAGTACTTC.

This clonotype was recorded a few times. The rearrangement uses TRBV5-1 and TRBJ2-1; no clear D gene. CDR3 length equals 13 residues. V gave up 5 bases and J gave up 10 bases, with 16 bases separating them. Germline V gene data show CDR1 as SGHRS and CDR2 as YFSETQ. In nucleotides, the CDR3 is TGCGCCAGCAGGGGTGCAGACAAAAGGGAGCAGTTCTTC. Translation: CASRGADKREQFF.

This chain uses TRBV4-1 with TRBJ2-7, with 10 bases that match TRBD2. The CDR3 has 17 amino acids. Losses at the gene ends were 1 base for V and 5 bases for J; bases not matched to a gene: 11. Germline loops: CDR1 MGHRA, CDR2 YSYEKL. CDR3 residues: CASSQGTLAGAHHEQYF. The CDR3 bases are TGCGCCAGCAGCCAAGGAACCCTAGCGGGAGCCCACCACGAGCAGTACTTC.